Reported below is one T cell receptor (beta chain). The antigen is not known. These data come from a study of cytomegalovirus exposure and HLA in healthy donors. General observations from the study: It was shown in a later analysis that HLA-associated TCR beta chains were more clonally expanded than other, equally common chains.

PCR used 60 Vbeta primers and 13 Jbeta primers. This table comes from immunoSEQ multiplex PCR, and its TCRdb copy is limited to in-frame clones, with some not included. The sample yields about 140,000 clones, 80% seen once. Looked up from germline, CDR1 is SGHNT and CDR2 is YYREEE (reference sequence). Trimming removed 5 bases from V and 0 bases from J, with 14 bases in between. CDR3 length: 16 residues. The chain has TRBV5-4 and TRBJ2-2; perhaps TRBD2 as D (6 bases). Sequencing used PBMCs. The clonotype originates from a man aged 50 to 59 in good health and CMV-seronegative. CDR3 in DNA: TGTGCCAGCAGTCTGACTAGATTTCCGAACACCGGGGAGCTGTTTTTT. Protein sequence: CASSLTRFPNTGELFF.